The T cell receptor (beta chain) under discussion was sequenced for a study of blood T cell repertoires in COVID-19. Overall study: Researchers got acute and convalescent COVID-19 samples from the United States, Italy and Spain.

The Seattle patients joined while their infection was active and were tracked longitudinally afterward. This clone was observed a single time. The CDR3 extends over 14 amino acids. The germline V gene encodes CDR1 SGHNT and CDR2 YENEEA. The germline V and J ends were trimmed by 5 bases and 5 bases, with 15 bases remaining between them. Libraries were prepared by immunoSEQ multiplex PCR; TCRdb keeps only in-frame clonotypes and omits some of them. The data show approximately 230,000 clones, 88% seen once. The specimen sequenced was peripheral blood. The J gene is TRBJ1-1, the V gene TRBV11-3, with D tentatively TRBD1 (5 bases). This TCR was recovered from a young woman with COVID-19, enrolled during active disease. This CDR3 reads CASSPLGAGTEAFF. In DNA form, the CDR3 reads TGTGCCAGCAGCCCGCTTGGGGCTGGTACTGAAGCTTTCTTT.